A single sample is the source of the 5 T cell receptor beta chains below, sequenced in a study of metastatic and nonmetastatic thyroid tumors (dated by TCRdb to about 2020). Library preparation employed PCR. Sequenced on an Illumina HiSeq 4000. TCRdb passed the public sequencing reads through fastp at Q25 and MiXCR, retaining productive beta sequences. For this sample the table gives just under 60,000 clones, of which about 16% were detected only once. The top ten clonotypes cover roughly a tenth of the sample. None of the patients had been given any treatment before thyroid surgery. Material for sequencing was blood. These receptors originate from a male donor with papillary thyroid cancer or a benign thyroid nodule (not recorded which). Some clones in this sample may be carry-over from other donors' samples.

This clone has more than one count but fewer than ten. A much larger clone differs from this one at a single base, so this may be a read error. The V gene is TRBV5-5, the J gene TRBJ1-5; 10 bases line up with TRBD1. Germline assignment: CDR1 SGHKS and CDR2 YYEKEE (reference sequence). The CDR3 spans 14 residues. In nucleotides, the CDR3 is TGTGCCATCAGCATCGGGACAGGGGCGCGGCCCCAGCATTTT. Amino acids: CAISIGTGARPQHF.

With regard to this clone: Additional DNA sequences in this sample encode the identical CDR3. The rearrangement links TRBV5-8 to TRBJ2-5; tentatively, D is TRBD2 (6 bases). Trimming took off 0 bases at V and 4 bases at J, with 16 bases between the two ends. Germline V gene lookup returns CDR1 SGHTS and CDR2 YDEGEE. This CDR3 has 16 amino acids. The CDR3 DNA reads as TGTGCCAGCAGCTTGGGACCAGCTGGGACTGGAGAGACCCAGTACTTC. It codes for CASSLGPAGTGETQYF.

This clone was counted many times. The V and J genes are TRBV7-6 and TRBJ2-5; either TRBD1 or TRBD2 may fit D (5 bases each). Germline V gene sequence: CDR1 SGHVS, CDR2 FNYEAQ. V shed 0 bases and J shed 4 bases, with 15 bases lying between them. CDR3 length equals 16 residues. In DNA form, the CDR3 reads TGTGCCAGCAGCTTAGCGATCGTGAGGGGTGGAGAGACCCAGTACTTC. Its translation is CASSLAIVRGGETQYF.

This clone was detected many times. The V call is TRBV15, the J call TRBJ2-4; TRBD2 might be the D (5 bases). The CDR3 consists of 13 residues. Germline CDR1 and CDR2: LNHNV and YYDKDF (reference sequence). V lost 11 bases to trimming and J lost 0 bases, with 11 bases between them. In DNA form, the CDR3 reads TGTGCCTCCGCTCGGGGAGCCAAAAACATTCAGTACTTC. Its translation is CASARGAKNIQYF. The full variable domain, completed using reference TRBV15 and TRBJ2-4, is DAMVIQNPRYQVTQFGKPVTLSCSQTLNHNVMYWYQQKSSQAPKLLFHYYDKDFNNEADTPDNFQSRRPNTSFCFLDIRSPGLGDTAMYLCASARGAKNIQYFGAGTRLSVL.

This clone was observed at least ten times. The chain combines TRBV12-3 or TRBV12-4 with TRBJ1-2; TRBD1 matches 9 bases. Trimming removed 6 bases from V and 6 bases from J; junction bases left unmatched: 8. The CDR3 is 14 residues long. CDR3 DNA sequence: TGTGCCAGCAGCGCGTGGACAGGGGCGCATGGCTACACCTTC. This gives the protein CASSAWTGAHGYTF.